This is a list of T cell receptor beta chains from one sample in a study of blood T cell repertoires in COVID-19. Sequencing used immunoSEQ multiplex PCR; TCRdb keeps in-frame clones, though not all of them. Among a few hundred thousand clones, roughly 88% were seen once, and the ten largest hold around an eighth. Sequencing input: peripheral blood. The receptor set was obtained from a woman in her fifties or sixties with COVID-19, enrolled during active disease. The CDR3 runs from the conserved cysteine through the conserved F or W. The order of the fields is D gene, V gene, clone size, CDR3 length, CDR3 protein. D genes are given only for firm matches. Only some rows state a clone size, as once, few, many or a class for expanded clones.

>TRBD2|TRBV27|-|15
CASSLSLAGVDEQFF
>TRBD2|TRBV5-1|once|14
CASSLLTSLDTQYF
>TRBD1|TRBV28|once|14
CASSPTGDPYGYTF
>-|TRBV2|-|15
CASSLRQMGTDTQYF
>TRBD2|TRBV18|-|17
CASSPYRGGHGTDTQYF
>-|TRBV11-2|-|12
CASSLGPDTQYF
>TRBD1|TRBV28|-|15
CASRKQGGTGNTIYF
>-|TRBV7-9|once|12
CASSHSNQPQHF
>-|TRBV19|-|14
CASSWSVTNEKLFF
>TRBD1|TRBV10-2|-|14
CASIPGQGGYEQYF
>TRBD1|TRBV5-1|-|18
CASMRSPGQGARTGELFF
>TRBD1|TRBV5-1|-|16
CASSLRQGATEETQYF
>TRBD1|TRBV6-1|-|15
CASSELVPQGPEAFF
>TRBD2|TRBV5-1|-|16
CASSLAGPAGTDTQYF
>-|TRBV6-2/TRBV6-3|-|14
CASSLSGTYNEQFF
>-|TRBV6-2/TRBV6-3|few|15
CASSTQGSYNSPLHF
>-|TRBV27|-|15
CASTADSLLNSPLHF
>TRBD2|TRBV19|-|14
CASSINSGGYEQYF
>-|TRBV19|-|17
CASSIGRGATRGGELFF
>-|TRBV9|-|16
CASSPGRSLAGNTIYF
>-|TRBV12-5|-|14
CAVRQDHSNQPQHF
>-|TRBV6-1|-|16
CASSESLTGVNQPQHF
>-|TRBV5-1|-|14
CASSLEQVGGEQFF
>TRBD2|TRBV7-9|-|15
CASSLAAGDADTQYF
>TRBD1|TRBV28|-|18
CASSPRTGLFVKLTEAFF
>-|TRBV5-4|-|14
CASSLETGSYEQYF
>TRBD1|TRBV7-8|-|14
CASSLTGASYEQYF
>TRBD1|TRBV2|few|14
CASSGTGGDQPQHF
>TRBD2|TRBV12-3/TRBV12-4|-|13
CASRAGGVNEQFF
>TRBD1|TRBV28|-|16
CASSSGTGRGEETQYF
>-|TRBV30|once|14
CAWSPRAPSETQYF
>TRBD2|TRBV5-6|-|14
CASSPTGGFYEQYF
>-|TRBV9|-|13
CASSPGGLTEQYF
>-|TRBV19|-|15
CASSTQGLANYGYTF
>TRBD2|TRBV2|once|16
CASSELGRARGETQYF
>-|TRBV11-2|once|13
CASSLGGGGEAFF
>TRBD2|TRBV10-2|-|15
CASSGGSGGAYEQYF
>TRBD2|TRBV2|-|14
CASRGLAGEYEQYF
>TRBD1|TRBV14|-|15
CASSPSGGTTYEQYF
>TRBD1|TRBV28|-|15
CASSSRTGIQETQYF
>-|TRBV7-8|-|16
CASSLVRNQGIHGYTF
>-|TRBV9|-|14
CASSTDSTTDTQYF
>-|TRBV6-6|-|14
CASSRRQVYYEQYF
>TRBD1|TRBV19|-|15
CASSARDRRAGGQYF
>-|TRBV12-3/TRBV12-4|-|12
CASSFGGTEAFF
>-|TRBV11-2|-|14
CASSLEPRVGEQFF
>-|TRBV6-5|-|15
CASSYQGHLNTEAFF
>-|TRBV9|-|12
CASSAGNSPLHF
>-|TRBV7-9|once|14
CASSPERSYNEQFF
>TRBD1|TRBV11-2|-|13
CASSLGTAYEQYF
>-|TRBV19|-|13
CASSWGQPTEAFF
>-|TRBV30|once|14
CAWEPRATNEKLFF
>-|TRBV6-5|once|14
CATAGGGSNQPQHF
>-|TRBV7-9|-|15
CASSRTDAGNQPQHF
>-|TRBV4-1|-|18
CASSLRGGHQNSNYGYTF
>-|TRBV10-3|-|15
CAISESTGRYQPQHF
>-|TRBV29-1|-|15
CSVEDRERANYGYTF